This T cell receptor beta chain was retrieved from a study of Ad26.COV2.S vaccination and SARS-CoV-2 variants. Study outcomes and limitations: Quantification of TCR breadth and depth may have yielded underestimates of total T cell responses. Greater spike-specific TCR breadth was seen in vaccine recipients than in placebo recipients. Whether participants received vaccine or placebo, their non-spike TCR breadth was similar. Post-vaccination spike-specific CD8+ and CD4+ T cell responses reportedly had substantial breadth.

Libraries were prepared by immunoSEQ multiplex PCR; TCRdb keeps only in-frame clonotypes and omits some of them. The sample lists about 100,000 clones, around 80% occurring once. V dropped 6 bases and J dropped 2; count of bases not matched to a gene: 7. Germline V gene sequence: CDR1 SQVTM, CDR2 ANQGSEA. This CDR3 has 14 residues. On this clone itself: The antigen is not known.

This receptor was taken from a human donor who had recovered from COVID-19. The sequencing used peripheral blood, collected after recovery from COVID-19. V is TRBV29-1 and J is TRBJ2-1, with TRBD1 matching 7 bases. The CDR3 sequence is CSVRITGAYNEQFF. DNA of the CDR3: TGCAGCGTCCGCATTACAGGGGCCTACAATGAGCAGTTCTTC.